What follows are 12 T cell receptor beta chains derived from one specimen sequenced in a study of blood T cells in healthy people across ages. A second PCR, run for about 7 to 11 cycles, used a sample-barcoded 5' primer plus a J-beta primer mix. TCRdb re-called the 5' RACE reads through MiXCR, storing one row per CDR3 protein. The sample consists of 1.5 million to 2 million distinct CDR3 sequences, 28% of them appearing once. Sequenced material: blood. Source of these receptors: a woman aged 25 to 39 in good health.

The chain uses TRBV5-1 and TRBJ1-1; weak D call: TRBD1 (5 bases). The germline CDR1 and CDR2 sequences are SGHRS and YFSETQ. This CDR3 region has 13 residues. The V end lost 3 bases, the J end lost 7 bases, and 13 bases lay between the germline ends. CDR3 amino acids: CASSYQIDSEAFF. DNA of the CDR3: TGCGCCAGCAGCTATCAGATCGACAGTGAAGCTTTCTTT.

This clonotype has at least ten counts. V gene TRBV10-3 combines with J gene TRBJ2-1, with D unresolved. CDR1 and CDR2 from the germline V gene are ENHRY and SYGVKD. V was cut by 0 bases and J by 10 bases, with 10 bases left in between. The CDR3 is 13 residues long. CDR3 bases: TGTGCCATCAGTGAGTCGCACTCCCTAGAGCAGTTCTTC. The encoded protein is CAISESHSLEQFF.

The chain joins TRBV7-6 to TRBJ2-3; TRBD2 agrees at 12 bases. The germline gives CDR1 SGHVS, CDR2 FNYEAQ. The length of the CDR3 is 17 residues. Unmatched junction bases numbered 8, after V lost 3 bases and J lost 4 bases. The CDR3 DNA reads TGTGCCAGCAGCTTCCCGACGACTAGCGGGAGTCCAGATACGCAGTATTTT. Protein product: CASSFPTTSGSPDTQYF.

CDR3 protein: CASLKAFSYEQYF. The CDR3 region has the DNA TGTGCCAGCTTAAAAGCGTTCTCCTACGAGCAGTACTTC. The J gene is TRBJ2-7, the V gene TRBV6-1, with no clear D. This CDR3 comprises 13 residues. The V end was cut by 8 bases, the J end by 0 bases, with 11 bases between. Germline V gene sequence: CDR1 MNHNS, CDR2 SASEGT.

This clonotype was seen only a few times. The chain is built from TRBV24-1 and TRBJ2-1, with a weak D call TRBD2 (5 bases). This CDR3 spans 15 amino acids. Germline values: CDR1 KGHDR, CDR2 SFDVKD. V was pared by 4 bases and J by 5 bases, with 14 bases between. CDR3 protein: CATSESGVGNNEQFF. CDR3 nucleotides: TGTGCCACCAGTGAAAGCGGAGTGGGGAACAATGAGCAGTTCTTC.

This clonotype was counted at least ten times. The CDR3 DNA reads as TGTGCTAGTGGTCCAGAAACCTCCAGGAACATTCAGTACTTC. This encodes CASGPETSRNIQYF. V gene TRBV12-5 combines with J gene TRBJ2-4; D is unresolved. Trimming left V 5 bases short and J 7 bases short, with 15 bases between. CDR3 length equals 14 residues. The germline V gene encodes CDR1 LGHNT and CDR2 FRNRAP.

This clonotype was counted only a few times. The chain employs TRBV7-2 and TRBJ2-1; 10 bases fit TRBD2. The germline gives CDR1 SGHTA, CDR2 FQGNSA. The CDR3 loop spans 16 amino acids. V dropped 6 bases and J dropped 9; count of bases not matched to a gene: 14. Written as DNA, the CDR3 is TGTGCCAGCAGGGTAGGGGCTAGCGGGAGTAGGGGTGAGCAGTTCTTC. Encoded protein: CASRVGASGSRGEQFF.

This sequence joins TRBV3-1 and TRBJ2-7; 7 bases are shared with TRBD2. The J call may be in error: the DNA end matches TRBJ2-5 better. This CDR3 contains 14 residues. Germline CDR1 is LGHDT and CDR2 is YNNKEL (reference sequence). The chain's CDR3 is CASSQKALAETQYF. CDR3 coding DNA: TGTGCCAGCAGCCAGAAGGCACTAGCGGAGACCCAGTACTTC.

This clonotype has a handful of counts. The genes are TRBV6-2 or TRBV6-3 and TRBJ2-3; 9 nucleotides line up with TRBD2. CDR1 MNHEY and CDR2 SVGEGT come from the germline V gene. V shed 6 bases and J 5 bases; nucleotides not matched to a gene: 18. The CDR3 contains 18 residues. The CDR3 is CASSFAWGAGGSIDTQYF. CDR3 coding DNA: TGTGCCAGCAGCTTCGCCTGGGGAGCGGGAGGAAGTATAGATACGCAGTATTTT.

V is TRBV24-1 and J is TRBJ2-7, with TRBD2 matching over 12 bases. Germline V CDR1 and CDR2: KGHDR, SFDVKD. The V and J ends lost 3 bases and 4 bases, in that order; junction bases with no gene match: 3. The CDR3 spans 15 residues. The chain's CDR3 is CATSDGTSGLYEQYF. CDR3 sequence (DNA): TGTGCCACCAGTGATGGGACTAGCGGGCTGTACGAGCAGTACTTC.

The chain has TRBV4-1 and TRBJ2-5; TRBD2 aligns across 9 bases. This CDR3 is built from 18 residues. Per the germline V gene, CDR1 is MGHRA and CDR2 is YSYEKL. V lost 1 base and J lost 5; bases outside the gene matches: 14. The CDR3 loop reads CASSQAPLPGLAGETQYF. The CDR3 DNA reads TGCGCCAGCAGCCAAGCACCCCTACCGGGACTAGCTGGGGAGACCCAGTACTTC.

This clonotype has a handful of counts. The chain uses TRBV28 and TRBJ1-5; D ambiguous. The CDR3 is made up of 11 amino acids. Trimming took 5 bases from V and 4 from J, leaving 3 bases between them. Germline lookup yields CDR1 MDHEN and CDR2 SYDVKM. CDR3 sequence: CASSENQPQHF. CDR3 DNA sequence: TGTGCCAGCAGTGAAAATCAGCCCCAGCATTTT.